This T cell receptor beta chain comes out of a study of blood T cell repertoires in COVID-19. Germline V gene lookup returns CDR1 KGHSH and CDR2 LQKENI. V was shortened by 5 bases and J by 8 bases, with 12 bases between the two germline ends. The CDR3 extends over 13 amino acids. Clones were sequenced by immunoSEQ multiplex PCR, and TCRdb holds only the in-frame ones, with some missing. Altogether roughly 38,000 clones are present, 90% being singletons, with the ten largest covering less than 30%. The rearrangement uses TRBV18 and TRBJ1-4, with D hard to call. The specimen sequenced was peripheral blood. The TCR was taken from a man aged 55-75 years with active or convalescent COVID-19. This chain's CDR3 is CASSSTGREKLFF. CDR3 sequence (DNA): TGTGCCAGCTCATCTACCGGGAGGGAAAAACTGTTTTTT.